The rows below give T cell receptor beta chains drawn from one sample of a study of regulatory T cells in long-lasting Graves disease. From the multiplex PCR reads, TCRdb called clonotypes with MiXCR, one entry per CDR3 protein. The sample has 400,000 to 500,000 distinct CDR3 sequences; roughly a fifth are singletons. The sequencing used peripheral blood mononuclear cells (PBMCs), collected when the disease was refractory, from a patient treated with antithyroid drugs. These receptors originate from a female donor with Graves disease. CDR3s include the opening cysteine and the closing phenylalanine or tryptophan. Each record gives: clone size, J gene, V gene, D gene, CDR3 DNA, CDR3 protein. D genes are given only for firm matches. Not every row has a clone size; where given, it reads once, few, many or a size class.

clone size: many
J gene: TRBJ2-7
V gene: TRBV28
D gene: TRBD1
CDR3 DNA: TGTGCCAGCAGGGGTGCCCCCGGGACAGCCATCAAGAAGGGGCAGTACTTC
CDR3 protein: CASRGAPGTAIKKGQYF

clone size: -
J gene: TRBJ2-7
V gene: TRBV29-1
D gene: -
CDR3 DNA: TGCAGCGTCCTGGGGTCTTTCTACGAGCAGTACTTC
CDR3 protein: CSVLGSFYEQYF

clone size: -
J gene: TRBJ1-2
V gene: TRBV6-4
D gene: TRBD1
CDR3 DNA: TGTGCCAGCAGTTACTCGTCTGGGACAGGGGCTTTTGGCTACACCTTC
CDR3 protein: CASSYSSGTGAFGYTF

clone size: few
J gene: TRBJ2-6
V gene: TRBV9
D gene: -
CDR3 DNA: TGTGCCAGCAGCGTAGGTGGGGGGCCTGGGGCCAACGTCCTGACTTTC
CDR3 protein: CASSVGGGPGANVLTF

clone size: -
J gene: TRBJ2-7
V gene: TRBV20-1
D gene: -
CDR3 DNA: TGCAGTGCTAGTGTTCAGGGGCGCGAGCAGTACTTC
CDR3 protein: CSASVQGREQYF

clone size: many
J gene: TRBJ1-4
V gene: TRBV10-3
D gene: -
CDR3 DNA: TGTGCCATCTCAGGGACTTCAACTAATGAAAAACTGTTTTTT
CDR3 protein: CAISGTSTNEKLFF

clone size: many
J gene: TRBJ2-5
V gene: TRBV3-1
D gene: TRBD1
CDR3 DNA: TGTGCCAGCAGCCCTAGTACAGGGGAAGGGGGAGAGACCCAGTACTTC
CDR3 protein: CASSPSTGEGGETQYF

clone size: few
J gene: TRBJ1-2
V gene: TRBV3-1
D gene: -
CDR3 DNA: TGTGCCAGCAGCCAAGCTTCGGCAGTCCCCTATGGCTACACCTTC
CDR3 protein: CASSQASAVPYGYTF

clone size: many
J gene: TRBJ1-1
V gene: TRBV28
D gene: -
CDR3 DNA: TGTGCCAGCAGGGTGGGTACTGAAGCTTTCTTT
CDR3 protein: CASRVGTEAFF

clone size: many
J gene: TRBJ2-7
V gene: TRBV28
D gene: -
CDR3 DNA: TGTGCCAGCATAAGTGGAACCTACCGCGAGCAGTACTTC
CDR3 protein: CASISGTYREQYF

clone size: -
J gene: TRBJ2-5
V gene: TRBV6-5
D gene: TRBD1
CDR3 DNA: TGTGCCAGCAGTTACCCTACTTTGCGACAGGGGGAGACCCAGTACTTC
CDR3 protein: CASSYPTLRQGETQYF

clone size: many
J gene: TRBJ2-7
V gene: TRBV28
D gene: TRBD2
CDR3 DNA: TGTGCCAGCGGGAACAGCCGGGTTAGCGGGCGCTACGAGCAGTACTTC
CDR3 protein: CASGNSRVSGRYEQYF

clone size: many
J gene: TRBJ2-5
V gene: TRBV7-2
D gene: -
CDR3 DNA: TGTGCCAGCAGCACCGACAGTGTCGGAGAGACCCAGTACTTC
CDR3 protein: CASSTDSVGETQYF

clone size: few
J gene: TRBJ1-4
V gene: TRBV7-6
D gene: -
CDR3 DNA: TGTGCCAGCAGCGGGCAGTTTAATGAAAAACTGTTTTTT
CDR3 protein: CASSGQFNEKLFF

clone size: many
J gene: TRBJ1-4
V gene: TRBV5-5
D gene: -
CDR3 DNA: TGTGCCAGCAGCCAAGGAACTAATGAAAAACTGTTTTTT
CDR3 protein: CASSQGTNEKLFF

clone size: few
J gene: TRBJ1-1
V gene: TRBV15
D gene: -
CDR3 DNA: TGTGCCACCAGCAGAGATTACGGTGGTGAAGCTTTCTTT
CDR3 protein: CATSRDYGGEAFF

clone size: many
J gene: TRBJ1-5
V gene: TRBV2
D gene: TRBD1
CDR3 DNA: TGTGCCAGCAGACCAGGGGGGGTTGGGGATCAGCCCCAGCATTTT
CDR3 protein: CASRPGGVGDQPQHF

clone size: many
J gene: TRBJ2-7
V gene: TRBV28
D gene: TRBD2
CDR3 DNA: TGTGCCAGCAGCCTCGGACTAGCGGGGGTGTCCGCGTACGAGCAGTACTTC
CDR3 protein: CASSLGLAGVSAYEQYF

clone size: few
J gene: TRBJ2-2
V gene: TRBV7-3
D gene: -
CDR3 DNA: TGTGCCAGCAGCTCCACAGCGAGGGGCACCGGGGAGCTGTTTTTT
CDR3 protein: CASSSTARGTGELFF

clone size: many
J gene: TRBJ2-5
V gene: TRBV27
D gene: -
CDR3 DNA: TGTGCCAGCAGTCGGACATGGGAGGAGGAGACCCAGTACTTC
CDR3 protein: CASSRTWEEETQYF

clone size: many
J gene: TRBJ2-5
V gene: TRBV12-3/TRBV12-4
D gene: TRBD2
CDR3 DNA: TGTGCCAGCAGTTTTATGGCGGGGGGTCACCAAGAGACCCAGTACTTC
CDR3 protein: CASSFMAGGHQETQYF

clone size: few
J gene: TRBJ1-2
V gene: TRBV12-3/TRBV12-4
D gene: -
CDR3 DNA: TGTGCCAGCAGTTGGGCAGAGAAAGATGGCTACACCTTC
CDR3 protein: CASSWAEKDGYTF

clone size: many
J gene: TRBJ2-2
V gene: TRBV12-3/TRBV12-4
D gene: -
CDR3 DNA: TGTGCCAGCAGTTTAGCCCCAGGGACCGGGGAGCTGTTTTTT
CDR3 protein: CASSLAPGTGELFF

clone size: -
J gene: TRBJ2-2
V gene: TRBV5-6
D gene: -
CDR3 DNA: TGTGCCAGCAGCGTTTTCGCCGGGACCGGGGAGCTGTTTTTT
CDR3 protein: CASSVFAGTGELFF

clone size: -
J gene: TRBJ2-1
V gene: TRBV12-3/TRBV12-4
D gene: -
CDR3 DNA: TGTGCCAGCAGCGCACTAGGCGGGGCCTACAATGAGCAGTTCTTC
CDR3 protein: CASSALGGAYNEQFF

clone size: many
J gene: TRBJ1-2
V gene: TRBV28
D gene: -
CDR3 DNA: TGTGCCAGCAGTTTGAGTCAGACTTTCTATGGCTACACCTTC
CDR3 protein: CASSLSQTFYGYTF

clone size: few
J gene: TRBJ2-2
V gene: TRBV5-1
D gene: -
CDR3 DNA: TGCGCCAGCAGCTTGTATTTCCAGGGTGGCACCGGGGAGCTGTTTTTT
CDR3 protein: CASSLYFQGGTGELFF

clone size: -
J gene: TRBJ2-1
V gene: TRBV7-9
D gene: -
CDR3 DNA: TGTGCCAGCAGCTTAAGGGCGGGTTCAGCCTACAATGAGCAGTTCTTC
CDR3 protein: CASSLRAGSAYNEQFF

clone size: few
J gene: TRBJ2-5
V gene: TRBV19
D gene: -
CDR3 DNA: TGTGCCAGTGGGGGGACAGCCCAAGAGACCCAGTACTTC
CDR3 protein: CASGGTAQETQYF

clone size: -
J gene: TRBJ2-1
V gene: TRBV29-1
D gene: TRBD2
CDR3 DNA: TGCAGCGTCTCTAGCGGGAGGGCCCCCTACAATGAGCAGTTCTTC
CDR3 protein: CSVSSGRAPYNEQFF

clone size: few
J gene: TRBJ1-1
V gene: TRBV30
D gene: -
CDR3 DNA: TGTGCCTGGGACAGAAGGGACACTGAAGCTTTCTTT
CDR3 protein: CAWDRRDTEAFF

clone size: -
J gene: TRBJ1-5
V gene: TRBV12-3/TRBV12-4
D gene: -
CDR3 DNA: TGTGCCAGCAGTTTGGGGTGGGGACCGAGTAATCAGCCCCAGCATTTT
CDR3 protein: CASSLGWGPSNQPQHF

clone size: many
J gene: TRBJ2-7
V gene: TRBV12-3/TRBV12-4
D gene: -
CDR3 DNA: TGTGCCAGCAGCTCAGGGTACGAGCAGTACTTC
CDR3 protein: CASSSGYEQYF

clone size: -
J gene: TRBJ2-1
V gene: TRBV6-2/TRBV6-3
D gene: TRBD2
CDR3 DNA: TGTGCCAGCAGTTCTCGGGTAGCGGGAGGTCCCTACAATGAGCAGTTCTTC
CDR3 protein: CASSSRVAGGPYNEQFF

clone size: -
J gene: TRBJ1-1
V gene: TRBV5-5
D gene: -
CDR3 DNA: TGTGCCAGCAGCTTCTTTTGGCAGATCGCTGAAGCTTTCTTT
CDR3 protein: CASSFFWQIAEAFF

clone size: few
J gene: TRBJ1-2
V gene: TRBV27
D gene: -
CDR3 DNA: TGTGCCGCCTCGACAGGAAGGGATGGCTACACCTTC
CDR3 protein: CAASTGRDGYTF

clone size: many
J gene: TRBJ2-5
V gene: TRBV20-1
D gene: -
CDR3 DNA: TGCAGTGCTAGAGTAGCGGCAAGGGAGACCCAGTACTTC
CDR3 protein: CSARVAARETQYF

clone size: -
J gene: TRBJ2-5
V gene: TRBV7-2
D gene: -
CDR3 DNA: TGTGCCAGCAGCTTATTCGGAGCAGGGACTCAAGAGACCCAGTACTTC
CDR3 protein: CASSLFGAGTQETQYF

clone size: -
J gene: TRBJ2-1
V gene: TRBV20-1
D gene: TRBD2
CDR3 DNA: TGCAGTGCTCGTGCGGGACTAGCGGGTGTGGAGCAGTTCTTC
CDR3 protein: CSARAGLAGVEQFF

clone size: many
J gene: TRBJ2-7
V gene: TRBV6-5
D gene: TRBD2
CDR3 DNA: TGTGCCAGCAGTTACTCCACTAGCGACTACGAGCAGTACTTC
CDR3 protein: CASSYSTSDYEQYF

clone size: few
J gene: TRBJ2-7
V gene: TRBV19
D gene: TRBD1
CDR3 DNA: TGTGCCAGTAGGGGACAGGCCCCCTACGAGCAGTACTTC
CDR3 protein: CASRGQAPYEQYF

clone size: -
J gene: TRBJ2-1
V gene: TRBV19
D gene: TRBD1
CDR3 DNA: TGTGCCAGCCGGACAGGGGGTAGCTACTACAATGAGCAGTTCTTC
CDR3 protein: CASRTGGSYYNEQFF

clone size: many
J gene: TRBJ1-1
V gene: TRBV19
D gene: TRBD1
CDR3 DNA: TGTGCCAGTAGTTATTGGTCCGGGACAGGAGACACTGAAGCTTTCTTT
CDR3 protein: CASSYWSGTGDTEAFF

clone size: many
J gene: TRBJ2-7
V gene: TRBV12-3/TRBV12-4
D gene: TRBD2
CDR3 DNA: TGTGCCAGCAGTTTAGGGGCCGGGACTAGCACCTACGAGCAGTACTTC
CDR3 protein: CASSLGAGTSTYEQYF

clone size: few
J gene: TRBJ2-7
V gene: TRBV6-5
D gene: -
CDR3 DNA: TGTGCCAGCAGTTACAACCCTAGATCCTACGAGCAGTACTTC
CDR3 protein: CASSYNPRSYEQYF

clone size: many
J gene: TRBJ2-5
V gene: TRBV7-9
D gene: -
CDR3 DNA: TGTGCCAGCAGCTTAGCGCAGGGTCCAGAGACCCAGTACTTC
CDR3 protein: CASSLAQGPETQYF

clone size: -
J gene: TRBJ1-1
V gene: TRBV30
D gene: -
CDR3 DNA: TGTGCCTGGATAAAGGCGGTGACAAACGCTGAAGCTTTCTTT
CDR3 protein: CAWIKAVTNAEAFF

clone size: -
J gene: TRBJ2-2
V gene: TRBV3-1
D gene: -
CDR3 DNA: TGTGCCAGCAGCCAAGTATCTGGGGCCGGGGAGCTGTTTTTT
CDR3 protein: CASSQVSGAGELFF

clone size: many
J gene: TRBJ1-5
V gene: TRBV20-1
D gene: -
CDR3 DNA: TGCAGTGCTAGAGATCACTGGGCCGAGGGGGGTAATCAGCCCCAGCATTTT
CDR3 protein: CSARDHWAEGGNQPQHF

clone size: once
J gene: TRBJ1-5
V gene: TRBV6-1
D gene: -
CDR3 DNA: TGTGCCAGCAGACCTACACGGTCCTATAGCAATCAGCTCCAGCATTTT
CDR3 protein: CASRPTRSYSNQLQHF

clone size: many
J gene: TRBJ1-1
V gene: TRBV28
D gene: TRBD1
CDR3 DNA: TGTGCCAGCAGTTTAATCCCACAGGGGGCGGGGACTGAAGCTTTCTTT
CDR3 protein: CASSLIPQGAGTEAFF

clone size: many
J gene: TRBJ1-5
V gene: TRBV28
D gene: TRBD1
CDR3 DNA: TGTGCCAGCAGTATATACGGACAGGGGAGAGATCAGCCCCAGCATTTT
CDR3 protein: CASSIYGQGRDQPQHF

clone size: many
J gene: TRBJ2-5
V gene: TRBV28
D gene: TRBD1
CDR3 DNA: TGTGCCAGCAGTTTCTCACAGGGGGTAGGAGAGACCCAGTACTTC
CDR3 protein: CASSFSQGVGETQYF

clone size: -
J gene: TRBJ1-1
V gene: TRBV28
D gene: -
CDR3 DNA: TGTGCCAGCAGCCCCCCCTGGGAGAACACTGAAGCTTTCTTT
CDR3 protein: CASSPPWENTEAFF

clone size: -
J gene: TRBJ2-3
V gene: TRBV28
D gene: TRBD2
CDR3 DNA: TGTGCCAGCAGTTTATTCGGACTAGCGGGACGGTCGGATACGCAGTATTTT
CDR3 protein: CASSLFGLAGRSDTQYF

clone size: -
J gene: TRBJ1-1
V gene: TRBV19
D gene: -
CDR3 DNA: TGTGCCAGTAGTATGAGAGAGAACACTGAAGCTTTCTTT
CDR3 protein: CASSMRENTEAFF

clone size: -
J gene: TRBJ2-7
V gene: TRBV7-2
D gene: -
CDR3 DNA: TGTGCCAGCAGCTTATCTGTTGTCGTCTACGAGCAGTACTTC
CDR3 protein: CASSLSVVVYEQYF

clone size: -
J gene: TRBJ1-1
V gene: TRBV30
D gene: TRBD1
CDR3 DNA: TGTGCCTGGAGTGTACCAGCCAGGGGGGGCAAGGCTTTCTTT
CDR3 protein: CAWSVPARGGKAFF

clone size: -
J gene: TRBJ2-3
V gene: TRBV7-3
D gene: -
CDR3 DNA: TGTGCCAGCAGCTTCCAGGGGTCAGATGCGCAGTATTTT
CDR3 protein: CASSFQGSDAQYF